A selection of T cell receptor beta chains follows, all from one sample in a study of OX40 agonist ivuxolimab in advanced cancers. Method: immunoSEQ multiplex PCR; TCRdb's copy keeps in-frame clones and lacks some. Of approximately 22,000 clones listed, around 80% are singletons. The sample was CD4+ or CD8+ T cells sorted from blood, taken in a trial of the OX40 agonist ivuxolimab. The receptors were sampled from an adult with an advanced solid tumor such as melanoma, head and neck, liver or kidney cancer. Both conserved end residues are part of each CDR3. Fields, in order: clone size, V gene, D gene, J gene, CDR3 DNA, CDR3 protein. A D gene is named only where the DNA matches it firmly. Only some rows state a clone size, as once, few, many or a class for expanded clones.

size: -
V: TRBV6-6
D: -
J: TRBJ1-4
DNA: TGTGCCAGCAGCGAACTAGGGGGAATCGAAAAACTGTTTTTT
CDR3: CASSELGGIEKLFF

size: -
V: TRBV7-6
D: TRBD2
J: TRBJ2-5
DNA: TGTGCCAGCAGCTTCGGAGCGGGAGGGTTCCAGACCCAGTACTTC
CDR3: CASSFGAGGFQTQYF

size: -
V: TRBV7-3
D: -
J: TRBJ2-3
DNA: TGTGCCAGCAGCTTAAAAGAGGGATACACAGATACGCAGTATTTT
CDR3: CASSLKEGYTDTQYF

size: -
V: TRBV5-1
D: -
J: TRBJ1-1
DNA: TGCGCCAGCAGCATCGACGAGAGCACTGAAGCTTTCTTT
CDR3: CASSIDESTEAFF

size: -
V: TRBV9
D: TRBD1
J: TRBJ2-1
DNA: TGTGCCAGCAGTTTAGCGACAGGGTACGCCTACAATGAGCAGTTCTTC
CDR3: CASSLATGYAYNEQFF

size: -
V: TRBV9
D: TRBD2
J: TRBJ2-3
DNA: TGTGCCAGCAGCCTCGGGACTAGCGGCACAGATACGCAGTATTTT
CDR3: CASSLGTSGTDTQYF

size: -
V: TRBV5-1
D: TRBD2
J: TRBJ2-7
DNA: TGCGCCAGCAGCGCGGGATTAGCGGGAACCCCCTACGAGCAGTACTTC
CDR3: CASSAGLAGTPYEQYF

size: -
V: TRBV6-5
D: -
J: TRBJ1-2
DNA: TGTGCCAGCAGCCCGGCAGCAGCGAACTATGGCTACACCTTC
CDR3: CASSPAAANYGYTF

size: -
V: TRBV11-2
D: -
J: TRBJ2-7
DNA: TGTGCCAGCAGCCCCGGGCTAGCCTACGAGCAGTACTTC
CDR3: CASSPGLAYEQYF

size: -
V: TRBV10-3
D: -
J: TRBJ2-7
DNA: TGTGCCATCAGTGAGTCGGGGGAGGACGGCTCCTACGAGCAGTACTTC
CDR3: CAISESGEDGSYEQYF

size: -
V: TRBV6-5
D: TRBD2
J: TRBJ2-7
DNA: TGTGCCAGCGCCGGTGTGGGACTAGCGATCAACGAGCAGTACTTC
CDR3: CASAGVGLAINEQYF

size: -
V: TRBV7-9
D: -
J: TRBJ1-4
DNA: TGTGCCAGCAGCCACAGTGGGCGGGATGAAAAACTGTTTTTT
CDR3: CASSHSGRDEKLFF

size: -
V: TRBV27
D: TRBD2
J: TRBJ2-1
DNA: TGTGCCAGCAAGAAGGGGACTAGCGGGACCATCTACAATGAGCAGTTCTTC
CDR3: CASKKGTSGTIYNEQFF

size: -
V: TRBV5-5
D: -
J: TRBJ2-5
DNA: TGTGCCAGCAGCTTGGAAGGGAGAGAAGAGACCCAGTACTTC
CDR3: CASSLEGREETQYF

size: -
V: TRBV9
D: TRBD2
J: TRBJ2-1
DNA: TGTGCCAGCAGCGTAGGGCTAGCGGCAGGGAATGAGCAGTTCTTC
CDR3: CASSVGLAAGNEQFF

size: -
V: TRBV7-6
D: -
J: TRBJ1-3
DNA: TGTGCCAGCAGCTTAGGGGGGATGCCTGGAAACACCATATATTTT
CDR3: CASSLGGMPGNTIYF

size: -
V: TRBV6-1
D: TRBD2
J: TRBJ2-1
DNA: TGTGCCAGCAGTGTACACCGACTAGCGGGAGGCAATGAGCAGTTCTTC
CDR3: CASSVHRLAGGNEQFF

size: -
V: TRBV6-5
D: -
J: TRBJ1-2
DNA: TGTGCCAGCAGTTATGCAGGGGTCGGCTATGGCTACACCTTC
CDR3: CASSYAGVGYGYTF

size: -
V: TRBV28
D: -
J: TRBJ2-7
DNA: TGTGCCAGCAGTTTCCGGGACGTGCCCCCCTACGAGCAGTACTTC
CDR3: CASSFRDVPPYEQYF

size: -
V: TRBV7-3
D: -
J: TRBJ2-5
DNA: TGTGCCAGCAGCTCCAGGGCCCCAAAGACCCAGTACTTC
CDR3: CASSSRAPKTQYF

size: -
V: TRBV9
D: TRBD2
J: TRBJ2-7
DNA: TGTGCCAGCAGCGTAGGACTAGCGGGGAAAATGGAGCAGTACTTC
CDR3: CASSVGLAGKMEQYF

size: few
V: TRBV7-9
D: TRBD1
J: TRBJ1-4
DNA: TGTGCCAGCAGCGCCCGGGACAGCGCTAATGAAAAACTGTTTTTT
CDR3: CASSARDSANEKLFF

size: -
V: TRBV7-9
D: TRBD1
J: TRBJ2-7
DNA: TGTGCCAGCAGCCCAGGGACAGACGAGCAGTACTTC
CDR3: CASSPGTDEQYF

size: -
V: TRBV7-9
D: -
J: TRBJ2-7
DNA: TGTGCCAGCAGCTTAATGGAACGGCCCACCTACGAGCAGTACTTC
CDR3: CASSLMERPTYEQYF